These 21 T cell receptor beta chains were all obtained from the same sample, sequenced in a study of early T cells in non-severe SARS-CoV-2 infection. TCRdb recomputed calls from the 5' RACE reads with MiXCR, one row per CDR3 protein. Among tens of thousands of distinct CDR3 sequences, roughly an eighth were seen once, and the ten largest hold 4% to 5%. The material sequenced was whole blood. These receptors came from an adult who was a healthcare worker with PCR-confirmed SARS-CoV-2 infection or an uninfected control (not recorded which).

This clonotype was counted many times. The chain carries TRBV5-4 and TRBJ2-3; D perhaps matches TRBD1 (6 bases). Germline values: CDR1 SGHNT, CDR2 YYREEE (reference sequence). V dropped 4 bases and J dropped 0 bases, with 15 bases sitting between them. This CDR3 contains 16 residues. The DNA of the CDR3 is TGTGCCAGCAGCGCAGGACGGGACACTAGCACAGATACGCAGTATTTT. As protein: CASSAGRDTSTDTQYF.

This clonotype was counted at least ten times. The chain has TRBV18 and TRBJ1-5; D is unresolved. Trimming removed 2 bases at V and 3 bases at J, with 5 bases between. Germline V gene sequence: CDR1 KGHSH, CDR2 LQKENI. CDR3 length equals 13 residues. The CDR3 coding sequence is TGTGCCAGCTCACCAGAAGACAATCAGCCCCAGCATTTT. Translating it yields CASSPEDNQPQHF.

This rearrangement joins TRBV7-2 to TRBJ2-7, with TRBD1 matching over 7 bases. With 5 bases clipped from V and 3 bases from J, the junction kept 10 bases outside the gene matches. Germline CDR1 is SGHTA and CDR2 is FQGNSA. The CDR3 is 15 amino acids. The CDR3 DNA reads TGTGCCAGCAGCCCGAGTTGGGGACAGAACTACGAGCAGTACTTC. Protein product: CASSPSWGQNYEQYF.

In this sample, this clonotype turned up a few times. The gene calls are TRBV29-1 and TRBJ2-3; TRBD2 matches at 11 bases. CDR1 and CDR2 (germline): SQVTM, ANQGSEA. This CDR3 has 15 amino acids. V lost 5 bases, J lost 3 bases, and 7 bases stayed unmatched. The CDR3 DNA sequence: TGCAGCGTTATACTGACTAGCGGGAATACAGATACGCAGTATTTT. Amino acid sequence: CSVILTSGNTDTQYF.

There are a few counts of this clonotype. This CDR3 is CATSSGLAGNEQFF. As DNA, the CDR3 is TGTGCCACCAGCTCCGGACTAGCGGGGAATGAGCAGTTCTTC. V and J are TRBV15 and TRBJ2-1; 12 bases match TRBD2. Germline V CDR1 and CDR2: LNHNV, YYDKDF (reference sequence). The CDR3 covers 14 residues. V shed 5 bases and J 7 bases; nucleotides not matched to a gene: 3.

The chain joins TRBV7-9 to TRBJ2-7, with 9 bases matching TRBD1. V shed 0 bases, J shed 6 bases, and the junction held 6 bases outside the gene matches. The CDR3 loop spans 15 amino acids. From germline, CDR1 is SEHNR and CDR2 FQNEAQ (reference sequence). CDR3 protein: CASSLAGQGQGEQYF. The CDR3 bases are TGTGCCAGCAGCTTAGCGGGACAGGGTCAGGGCGAGCAGTACTTC.

This clonotype was picked up a small number of times. The rearrangement links TRBV6-5 to TRBJ2-7; D unclear. This CDR3 is built from 17 residues. Trimming shortened V by 0 bases and J by 2 bases, and 17 bases separated the two germline ends. Per germline, CDR1 MNHEY and CDR2 SVGAGI. CDR3 nucleotide sequence: TGTGCCAGCAGTTACTCGCTTTTGTCCCCAGGAACCTACGAGCAGTACTTC. It encodes CASSYSLLSPGTYEQYF.

This clonotype was seen only a few times. This chain uses TRBV7-6 with TRBJ2-3; D is ambiguous. CDR3 length: 16 residues. Trimming pared 0 bases from V and 0 bases from J, leaving 10 bases between. The germline CDR1 and CDR2 sequences are SGHVS and FNYEAQ. Here the CDR3 reads CASSLAFTASTDTQYF. The CDR3 nucleotides read TGTGCCAGCAGCTTAGCCTTCACCGCTAGCACAGATACGCAGTATTTT. The whole variable domain, filled in from reference TRBV7-6 and TRBJ2-3, reads GAGVSQSPRYKVTKRGQDVALRCDPISGHVSLYWYRQALGQGPEFLTYFNYEAQQDKSGLPNDRFSAERPEGSISTLTIQRTEQRDSAMYRCASSLAFTASTDTQYFGPGTRLTVL.

To note about this clonotype: A clone one base away is much larger, so this may be a read error. The V and J genes are TRBV19 and TRBJ1-1; possible D gene TRBD1, 5 bases. V was clipped by 4 bases and J by 4 bases, with 19 bases between them. This CDR3 has 16 amino acids. Looked up from germline, CDR1 is LNHDA and CDR2 is SQIVND (reference sequence). CDR3 protein: CASSRRGSGRGTEAFF. CDR3 nucleotides: TGTGCCAGTAGTAGACGGGGGTCAGGGAGAGGCACTGAAGCTTTCTTT.

This clonotype was picked up a small number of times. CDR3 bases: TGTGCCAGCAGCCAAGATCGCGACTACTACAATGAGCAGTTCTTC. Translation: CASSQDRDYYNEQFF. V usage is TRBV4-2 and J usage is TRBJ2-1, with D perhaps TRBD2 (5 bases). This CDR3 has 15 residues. Germline values: CDR1 LGHNA, CDR2 YNFKEQ. Trimming pared 0 bases from V and 3 bases from J, leaving 9 bases between.

This clonotype was seen a handful of times. The chain joins TRBV7-8 to TRBJ2-2; D is uncertain. Germline CDR1 is SGHVS and CDR2 is FQNEAQ. The CDR3 loop spans 13 amino acids. The ends were cut back, 5 bases at V and 4 bases at J, with 8 bases in the middle. The CDR3 DNA reads as TGTGCCAGCAGCCCGAGGTCCACCGGGGAGCTGTTTTTT. It is translated as CASSPRSTGELFF.

This clonotype occurred many times. The CDR3 nucleotides are TGTGCCAGCAGCCCGCTGGGTGGAGGGACCTACGAGCAGTACTTC. Translation: CASSPLGGGTYEQYF. The chain employs TRBV7-9 and TRBJ2-7; possible D gene TRBD2, 6 bases. Trimming left V 5 bases short and J 2 bases short, with 16 bases between. CDR3 size: 15 residues. Germline V CDR1 and CDR2: SEHNR, FQNEAQ (reference sequence).

This clonotype showed up just a few times. This rearrangement joins TRBV5-1 to TRBJ2-3, with D possibly called TRBD1 or TRBD2 (5 bases each). The CDR3 extends over 15 amino acids. V dropped 3 bases and J dropped 0 bases, with 11 bases sitting between them. Germline assignment: CDR1 SGHRS and CDR2 YFSETQ. In DNA form, the CDR3 reads TGCGCCAGCAGCTCGGGGCCTTCTAGCACAGATACGCAGTATTTT. This encodes CASSSGPSSTDTQYF.

In its sample, this clonotype was seen a few times. This chain connects TRBV7-2 to TRBJ2-1, with D unresolved. This CDR3 comprises 15 residues. Germline lookup yields CDR1 SGHTA and CDR2 FQGNSA. V was trimmed by 0 bases and J by 0 bases, leaving 6 bases between them. DNA for the CDR3: TGTGCCAGCAGCTTAGCATCGAGCTCCTACAATGAGCAGTTCTTC. Protein: CASSLASSSYNEQFF.

This clonotype was recorded many times. CDR3 loop: CASSLLNSNQPQHF. The CDR3 region has the DNA TGTGCCAGCAGCTTATTAAACAGCAATCAGCCCCAGCATTTT. The chain combines TRBV7-2 with TRBJ1-5; no reliable D call. Germline-derived CDR1 and CDR2 are SGHTA and FQGNSA. Deletions cut 2 bases from V and 1 base from J, with 6 bases between. The CDR3 covers 14 residues.

This clonotype has a count of ten or more. The rearrangement links TRBV7-8 to TRBJ1-2, with unresolved D. V was cut by 3 bases and J by 0 bases, with 11 bases left in between. The CDR3 loop spans 15 amino acids. Germline-derived CDR1 and CDR2 are SGHVS and FQNEAQ. CDR3 nucleotides: TGTGCCAGCAGCTTGGGCCAGACGACTAACTATGGCTACACCTTC. This sequence encodes CASSLGQTTNYGYTF.

This clonotype has a single count. This rearrangement joins TRBV28 to TRBJ1-5; D is undetermined. V was trimmed by 8 bases and J by 3 bases, leaving 14 bases between them. This CDR3 region has 14 residues. Germline V CDR1 and CDR2: MDHEN, SYDVKM. The CDR3 is CASGRGPNNQPQHF. The CDR3 nucleotides read TGTGCCAGCGGACGAGGACCGAACAATCAGCCCCAGCATTTT. Using reference TRBV28 and TRBJ1-5 for the parts outside the CDR3, the full variable domain is DVKVTQSSRYLVKRTGEKVFLECVQDMDHENMFWYRQDPGLGLRLIYFSYDVKMKEKGDIPEGYSVSREKKERFSLILESASTNQTSMYLCASGRGPNNQPQHFGDGTRLSIL.

This clonotype has more than one count but fewer than ten. The J gene is TRBJ2-1, the V gene TRBV25-1, with unresolved D. The V end was cut by 8 bases, the J end by 7 bases, with 12 bases between. The CDR3 extends over 12 amino acids. Germline loops: CDR1 MGHDK, CDR2 SYGVNS. The CDR3 region is CASHKLGNEQFF. CDR3 in DNA: TGTGCCAGCCATAAACTGGGGAATGAGCAGTTCTTC.

The V and J genes are TRBV9 and TRBJ2-7; the D gene is possibly TRBD1 (5 bases). CDR3 length equals 14 residues. Germline V gene data show CDR1 as SGDLS and CDR2 as YYNGEE. Trimming cost V 0 bases and J 3 bases, with 10 bases left between them. The CDR3 spells CASSVEGVGYEQYF. The CDR3 coding sequence is TGTGCCAGCAGCGTAGAAGGGGTCGGCTACGAGCAGTACTTC.

Turning to this clonotype: This may come from a read error, since a much larger clone is one base off. The V gene is TRBV6-1, the J gene TRBJ2-7, with a possible D match to TRBD2 (6 bases). This CDR3 has 14 amino acids. CDR1 is MNHNS and CDR2 is SASEGT in the germline V gene. Trimming cost V 5 bases and J 2 bases, with 13 bases left between them. In DNA, the CDR3 is TGTGCCAGCAGTAGGGGACTGAAAACCTACGAGCAGTACTTC. Encoded protein: CASSRGLKTYEQYF.

This clonotype was observed at least ten times. CDR3 loop: CSAPPSGGYNEQFF. As DNA, the CDR3 is TGCAGTGCTCCGCCTAGCGGGGGGTACAATGAGCAGTTCTTC. The gene calls are TRBV20-1 and TRBJ2-1; TRBD2 matches 11 bases. Per germline, CDR1 DFQATT and CDR2 SNEGSKA (reference sequence). This CDR3 has 14 amino acids. The trim removed 5 bases at V and 4 bases at J, leaving 4 bases unmatched.